What follows are 29 T cell receptor beta chains derived from one specimen sequenced in a study of CD8 T cells in Susac syndrome. The RNA, about 0.45 to 1 ug, was put through reverse transcription using random hexamers. TCRdb reprocessed the immunoSEQ multiplex PCR reads with MiXCR, giving one entry per CDR3 protein. The sample has some 180,000 distinct CDR3 sequences, about 94% seen once. The sequenced sample was CD4+ T cells from PBMCs. All receptors come from a human donor in good health.

This chain links TRBV24-1 with TRBJ1-2, with D maybe TRBD1 (5 bases). The germline V and J ends were trimmed by 4 bases and 4 bases, with 12 bases remaining between them. This CDR3 has 14 residues. CDR1 is KGHDR, CDR2 SFDVKD, per germline. CDR3 coding DNA: TGTGCCACCAGTGACCCAGGGTGGTCCTATGGCTACACCTTC. It codes for CATSDPGWSYGYTF.

This chain joins TRBV20-1 and TRBJ2-1; tentatively, D is TRBD2 (6 bases). Germline assignment: CDR1 DFQATT and CDR2 SNEGSKA (reference sequence). Trimming removed 5 bases from V and 4 bases from J, with 9 bases in between. The CDR3 loop spans 12 amino acids. The CDR3 DNA follows: TGCAGTGCTGCCCGGGGGTACAATGAGCAGTTCTTC. It encodes CSAARGYNEQFF.

The chain joins TRBV27 to TRBJ2-1, with a tentative D call TRBD2 (5 bases). Germline V gives CDR1 MNHEY, CDR2 SMNVEV (reference sequence). This CDR3 comprises 14 residues. The V and J ends lost 8 bases and 6 bases respectively, with 17 bases between them. The CDR3 DNA reads TGTGCCAGCCACCGGGAAGGCTTAGCCAATGAGCAGTTCTTC. It specifies CASHREGLANEQFF.

CDR3 coding DNA: TGTGCCAGCAGTCCGGGACAGGGGGCGCGTCAGCCCCAGCATTTT. This codes for CASSPGQGARQPQHF. The chain recombines TRBV12-3 or TRBV12-4 with TRBJ1-5; TRBD1 matches at 12 bases. This CDR3 region has 15 residues. V shed 5 bases and J 6 bases; nucleotides not matched to a gene: 5.

The chain has TRBV27 and TRBJ2-7, with a tentative D call TRBD2 (5 bases). Trimming took off 0 bases at V and 2 bases at J, with 8 bases between the two ends. The germline gives CDR1 MNHEY, CDR2 SMNVEV (reference sequence). The CDR3 spans 14 residues. DNA of the CDR3: TGTGCCAGCAGTTTATCTCGGGGAACCTACGAGCAGTACTTC. Translation gives CASSLSRGTYEQYF.

The chain employs TRBV29-1 and TRBJ2-7; D remains ambiguous. Germline V CDR1 and CDR2: SQVTM, ANQGSEA. The CDR3 is 11 amino acids. V lost 6 bases and J lost 7, with 13 bases in between. The CDR3 region has the DNA TGCAGCGTAGCTTCAATTCGGGAGCAGTACTTC. Protein sequence: CSVASIREQYF.

The V and J genes are TRBV6-2 or TRBV6-3 and TRBJ2-7, with unresolved D. This CDR3 region has 13 residues. The V and J ends lost 2 bases and 3 bases respectively, with 8 bases between them. Germline CDR1 reads MNHEY; CDR2 reads SVGEGT. Here the CDR3 reads CASSYGPVYEQYF. In nucleotides, the CDR3 is TGTGCCAGCAGTTACGGGCCAGTCTACGAGCAGTACTTC.

The V gene is TRBV9, the J gene TRBJ2-1, with 12 nucleotides matching TRBD2. Germline V CDR1 and CDR2: SGDLS, YYNGEE. The CDR3 is 15 amino acids. With 2 bases clipped from V and 6 bases from J, the junction kept 3 bases outside the gene matches. CDR3 sequence reads: CASSVSSGRGNEQFF. DNA of the CDR3: TGTGCCAGCAGCGTCTCTAGCGGGAGGGGCAATGAGCAGTTCTTC.

The chain combines TRBV29-1 with TRBJ2-3, with D possibly being TRBD2 (7 bases). The germline V and J ends were trimmed by 7 bases and 8 bases, with 31 bases remaining between them. The germline CDR1 and CDR2 sequences are SQVTM and ANQGSEA. This CDR3 contains 17 residues. CDR3 bases: TGCAGCGCAACGGAGGGGGGGCTAGGATCAGTACTAAGTACGCAGTATTTT. Translation: CSATEGGLGSVLSTQYF.

About this clonotype: One end of the junction fails to match germline, which may point to a read error. V and J are TRBV7-7 and TRBJ2-7; 14 bases are a match to TRBD2. CDR1 is SSHAT, CDR2 FNYEAQ, per germline (reference sequence). This CDR3 has 15 amino acids. The CDR3 region is CASSRLAGGIDEQYF. CDR3 bases: TGTGCTAGCAGCCGACTAGCGGGAGGGATAGACGAGCAGTACTTC.

This clonotype was seen just once. This chain connects TRBV20-1 to TRBJ2-5, with 7 bases fitting TRBD1. The CDR3 covers 13 residues. V trimming: 1 base; J trimming: 5 bases; junction bases outside the gene matches: 4. Germline loops: CDR1 DFQATT, CDR2 SNEGSKA (reference sequence). CDR3 sequence (DNA): TGCAGTGCTAGAGCAGACAGGGTGGAGACCCAGTACTTC. It translates to CSARADRVETQYF.

V usage is TRBV6-2 or TRBV6-3 and J usage is TRBJ1-1; possible D gene TRBD1, 5 bases. CDR1 and CDR2 (germline): MNHEY, SVGEGT. The length of the CDR3 is 13 residues. V was cut by 8 bases and J by 2 bases, with 12 bases left in between. CDR3 sequence reads: CASSWGTNTEAFF. In DNA, the CDR3 is TGTGCCAGCTCGTGGGGCACAAACACTGAAGCTTTCTTT.

The chain couples TRBV9 to TRBJ2-5, with D tentatively TRBD1 or TRBD2 (6 bases each). Trimming took 3 bases from V and 5 from J, leaving 14 bases between them. The germline V gene encodes CDR1 SGDLS and CDR2 YYNGEE. CDR3 length: 14 residues. CDR3: CASSGEGDWETQYF. The CDR3 DNA reads TGTGCCAGCAGCGGAGAGGGGGACTGGGAGACCCAGTACTTC.

This rearrangement joins TRBV7-9 to TRBJ2-3; D remains ambiguous. Germline assignment: CDR1 SEHNR and CDR2 FQNEAQ (reference sequence). This CDR3 contains 15 residues. V dropped 5 bases and J dropped 1 base, with 13 bases sitting between them. In nucleotides, the CDR3 is TGTGCCAGCAGCCACGAGGCACCCGGCACAGATACGCAGTATTTT. Translation gives CASSHEAPGTDTQYF.

The genes are TRBV30 and TRBJ1-1, with D hard to call. Germline loops: CDR1 GTSNPN, CDR2 SVGIG (reference sequence). V shed 1 base and J shed 5 bases, with 11 bases lying between them. The CDR3 is 13 residues long. The CDR3 DNA reads TGTGCCTGGAGTGGATCCCCTGGGACTGAAGCTTTCTTT. Its translation: CAWSGSPGTEAFF.

This clonotype came up once. The chain joins TRBV3-1 to TRBJ2-1; 14 bases map to TRBD2. Germline CDR1 reads LGHDT; CDR2 reads YNNKEL (reference sequence). CDR3 size: 17 residues. After removal of 3 bases from V and 9 bases from J, the junction contained 10 bases not matched to a gene. CDR3 amino acids: CASSQPGLAGVAGEQFF. Written as DNA, the CDR3 is TGTGCCAGCAGCCAGCCGGGACTAGCGGGAGTTGCGGGTGAGCAGTTCTTC.

This chain connects TRBV3-1 to TRBJ2-7; D not resolved. V dropped 2 bases and J dropped 5 bases, with 4 bases sitting between them. This CDR3 is built from 11 residues. Germline loops: CDR1 LGHDT, CDR2 YNNKEL (reference sequence). The CDR3 spells CASSQINEQYF. DNA of the CDR3: TGTGCCAGCAGCCAAATAAACGAGCAGTACTTC.

The chain uses TRBV27 and TRBJ2-1; tentative D call: TRBD2 (6 bases). This CDR3 has 16 amino acids. Germline V gene lookup returns CDR1 MNHEY and CDR2 SMNVEV (reference sequence). Trimming left V 5 bases short and J 6 bases short, with 20 bases between. CDR3 loop: CASSPHNGGRGNEQFF. The CDR3 DNA follows: TGTGCCAGCAGTCCCCATAACGGCGGGCGGGGCAATGAGCAGTTCTTC.

This rearrangement joins TRBV4-2 to TRBJ2-1; TRBD1 might be the D (6 bases). Looked up from germline, CDR1 is LGHNA and CDR2 is YNFKEQ. Trimming pared 1 base from V and 10 bases from J, leaving 20 bases between. This CDR3 has 16 amino acids. The CDR3 DNA sequence: TGTGCCAGCAGCCAAGGAAAGGGGGATCCTACAGGGGAGCAGTTCTTC. It encodes CASSQGKGDPTGEQFF.

The CDR3 sequence is CAWNRFSYNEQFF. Here the CDR3 DNA reads TGTGCCTGGAATCGGTTTTCCTACAATGAGCAGTTCTTC. The chain couples TRBV30 to TRBJ2-1; no definite D call. Germline-derived CDR1 and CDR2 are GTSNPN and SVGIG (reference sequence). Trimming stripped 4 bases from V and 1 base from J, with 8 bases between. There are 13 residues in the CDR3.

The chain is built from TRBV20-1 and TRBJ1-5, with D hard to call. From germline, CDR1 is DFQATT and CDR2 SNEGSKA (reference sequence). CDR3 size: 12 residues. V was clipped by 3 bases and J by 4 bases, with 7 bases between them. The CDR3 DNA reads as TGCAGTGCTAGTTCGGGGAATCAGCCCCAGCATTTT. The encoded protein is CSASSGNQPQHF.

CDR3 in amino acids: CASSLYTEGGYTF. The DNA of the CDR3 is TGTGCCAGCAGCCTCTACACGGAGGGAGGCTACACCTTC. The rearrangement joins TRBV7-9 to TRBJ1-2; D is uncertain. Trimming cost V 5 bases and J 8 bases, with 15 bases left between them. The CDR3 is 13 residues long. CDR1 and CDR2 from the germline V gene are SEHNR and FQNEAQ (reference sequence).

This chain joins TRBV20-1 and TRBJ1-1, with a weak D call TRBD1 (5 bases). Trimming took 1 base from V and 4 from J, leaving 10 bases between them. Germline CDR1 reads DFQATT; CDR2 reads SNEGSKA (reference sequence). The CDR3 is 13 residues long. The CDR3 nucleotides are TGCAGTGCTAGAGTAGGGAGGGGCACTGAAGCTTTCTTT. This sequence encodes CSARVGRGTEAFF.

V is TRBV24-1 and J is TRBJ2-5; 13 bases are a match to TRBD2. This CDR3 has 17 residues. V shed 4 bases, J shed 5 bases, and the junction held 9 bases outside the gene matches. Germline lookup yields CDR1 KGHDR and CDR2 SFDVKD. CDR3: CATSESRGTSGTETQYF. Here the CDR3 DNA reads TGTGCCACCAGTGAGTCCCGGGGGACTAGCGGGACGGAGACCCAGTACTTC.

CDR3 amino acids: CASSRTSHSYEQYF. DNA of the CDR3: TGTGCCAGCAGTCGGACGTCCCACTCCTACGAGCAGTACTTC. This sequence joins TRBV6-2 or TRBV6-3 and TRBJ2-7, with D uncertain. This CDR3 comprises 14 residues. Trimming took 5 bases from V and 0 from J, leaving 11 bases between them. Germline V gives CDR1 MNHEY, CDR2 SVGEGT.

The chain joins TRBV29-1 to TRBJ2-7; D tentatively fits TRBD1 or TRBD2 (5 bases each). Per germline, CDR1 SQVTM and CDR2 ANQGSEA. CDR3 length: 11 amino acids. The CDR3 region has the DNA TGCAGTGCTAGAGGGGCCTACGAGCAGTACTTC. Encoded protein: CSARGAYEQYF.

The chain has TRBV6-5 and TRBJ1-1; 7 bases line up with TRBD1. The CDR3 extends over 13 amino acids. V was pared by 7 bases and J by 4 bases, with 6 bases of the junction left unmatched. Germline V lookup: CDR1 MNHEY, CDR2 SVGAGI. This CDR3 is CASTGQVGTEAFF. The DNA for the CDR3 is TGTGCCAGCACCGGACAGGTGGGCACTGAAGCTTTCTTT.

The CDR3 region is CASSRASGSYNEQFF. In DNA, the CDR3 is TGTGCCAGCTCCCGGGCTAGCGGGAGTTACAATGAGCAGTTCTTC. The chain carries TRBV18 and TRBJ2-1, with 10 bases identical to TRBD2. The CDR3 contains 15 residues. V shed 6 bases and J 4 bases; nucleotides not matched to a gene: 6. The germline CDR1 and CDR2 sequences are KGHSH and LQKENI.

The V call is TRBV6-2 or TRBV6-3, the J call TRBJ2-3; no firm D call. The CDR3 runs 13 residues. Per the germline V gene, CDR1 is MNHEY and CDR2 is SVGEGT. V dropped 0 bases and J dropped 0 bases, with 1 base sitting between them. CDR3 amino acids: CASSYSSTDTQYF. The CDR3, as DNA: TGTGCCAGCAGTTACTCGAGCACAGATACGCAGTATTTT.